This note documents a single TCR beta chain sequence. Its antigen is still unknown. This record belongs to a study of cytomegalovirus exposure and HLA in healthy donors. Study-wide results and limits: Whilst most TCR sequences proved rare, a subset of public TCRs occurred across many donors. Altogether, some 170 TCR beta chains were recorded as cytomegalovirus-associated.

The CDR3 loop spans 11 amino acids. Germline lookup yields CDR1 SQVTM and CDR2 ANQGSEA. V lost 7 bases to trimming and J lost 7 bases, with 13 bases between them. The PCR ran on 60 Vbeta and 13 Jbeta primers. The table came from immunoSEQ multiplex PCR; TCRdb's copy has only in-frame clones and leaves some out. The sample includes about 170,000 clones, roughly four fifths of them seen just once. The source is a woman aged 25 to 45 in good health and CMV-seropositive. The sequenced sample was PBMCs. V and J are TRBV29-1 and TRBJ1-2; D might be TRBD1 (5 bases). The CDR3 coding sequence is TGCAGCGCACAGGCGCCGGGTGGCTACACCTTC. Translating gives CSAQAPGGYTF.